This entry is about one T cell receptor beta chain. Repertoires were generated with immunoSEQ multiplex PCR, while TCRdb's copy carries only in-frame clones and drops some. The sample has 75,000 to 100,000 clones; roughly 94% are singletons. This sample is part of a study of technical replicates of blood from several donors. Between the trimmed V and J ends, which lost 0 bases and 0 bases, there was a span of 6 bases. This CDR3 has 14 amino acids. Per the germline V gene, CDR1 is MNHNY and CDR2 is SVGAGI (reference sequence). This chain joins TRBV6-6 and TRBJ2-7, with a tentative D call TRBD2 (5 bases). This clonotype was sampled from a human donor in good health. The sequenced material came from T cells isolated from PBMCs. The CDR3 region is CASSYSRGSYEQYF. The CDR3 coding sequence is TGTGCCAGCAGTTACTCTCGGGGCTCCTACGAGCAGTACTTC.